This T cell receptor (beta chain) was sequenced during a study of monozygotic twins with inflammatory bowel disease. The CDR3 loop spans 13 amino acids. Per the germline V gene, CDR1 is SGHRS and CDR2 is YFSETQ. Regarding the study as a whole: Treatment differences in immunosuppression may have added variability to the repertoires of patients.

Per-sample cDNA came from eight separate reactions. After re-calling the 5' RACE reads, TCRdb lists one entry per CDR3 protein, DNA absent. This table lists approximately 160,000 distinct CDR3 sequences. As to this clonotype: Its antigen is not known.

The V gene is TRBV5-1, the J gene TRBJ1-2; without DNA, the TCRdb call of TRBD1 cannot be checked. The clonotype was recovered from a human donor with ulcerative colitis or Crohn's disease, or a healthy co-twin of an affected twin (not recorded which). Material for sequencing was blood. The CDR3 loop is CASSLGADYGYTF.